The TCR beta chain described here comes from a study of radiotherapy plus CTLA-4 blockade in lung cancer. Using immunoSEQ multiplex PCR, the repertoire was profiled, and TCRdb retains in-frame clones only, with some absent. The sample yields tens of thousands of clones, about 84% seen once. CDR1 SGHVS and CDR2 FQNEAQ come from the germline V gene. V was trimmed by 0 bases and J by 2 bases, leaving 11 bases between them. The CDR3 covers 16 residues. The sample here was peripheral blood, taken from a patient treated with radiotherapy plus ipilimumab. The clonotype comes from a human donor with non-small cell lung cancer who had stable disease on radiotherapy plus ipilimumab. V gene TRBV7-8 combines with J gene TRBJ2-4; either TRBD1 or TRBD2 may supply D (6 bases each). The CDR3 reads CASSLAGGAPKNIQYF. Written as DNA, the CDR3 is TGTGCCAGCAGCTTAGCGGGGGGCGCACCCAAAAACATTCAGTACTTC.